The rows below give T cell receptor beta chains drawn from one sample of a study of T cells in Graves' hyperthyroidism and ophthalmopathy. One entry per CDR3 protein results from TCRdb running MiXCR on the multiplex PCR reads. The sample yields around 200,000 distinct CDR3 sequences, about 18% seen once. Sequenced: blood. These TCRs come from a man aged 35 to 55 with Graves' hyperthyroidism. The CDR3 runs from the conserved cysteine through the conserved F or W. Fields, in order: D gene, V gene, CDR3 protein. The D gene is left open where the match is weak.

>NA|TRBV2
CASRPGFEETQYF
>NA|TRBV28
CASSLSVLWRRATEAFF
>NA|TRBV13
CASSYLRGGETQYF
>NA|TRBV20-1
CSARWGRENTGELFF
>NA|TRBV24-1
CATSDLQDISGNTEAFF
>NA|TRBV19
CASSPPAFGSPLHF
>TRBD2|TRBV6-1
CASSQGLAGGPGEQFF
>TRBD2|TRBV6-2/TRBV6-3
CASSYPTSGGKYEQFF
>TRBD1|TRBV29-1
CSVEPGTGGDGYTF
>TRBD2|TRBV14
CASSQGYRGGAGSNTQYF
>TRBD1|TRBV7-2
CASSPDRGYNSPLHF
>NA|TRBV6-2/TRBV6-3
CASKRPRTDNYGYTF
>TRBD1|TRBV27
CASSSRQGNTGELFF
>TRBD1|TRBV7-9
CASSPWDRQAQYF
>NA|TRBV10-3
CAISETSQETQYF
>NA|TRBV10-3
CAIMEGELTASTDTQYF
>TRBD2|TRBV13
CASSFSLAGGIGTDTQYF
>NA|TRBV2
CASRNRPSTDTQYF
>NA|TRBV6-2/TRBV6-3
CASTDPRETGELFF
>NA|TRBV28
CASKAHERQETQYF
>TRBD2|TRBV3-1
CASSPEGLAAYEQYF
>NA|TRBV11-2
CASSLVKTDRTHEQYF
>TRBD2|TRBV4-2
CASSPAGTSGGAIDTQYF
>NA|TRBV28
CASSFVASHNEQFF
>TRBD2|TRBV9
CASSLSGGGAGTDTQYF
>NA|TRBV19
CASSRQQGGGTDTQYF
>NA|TRBV6-5
CASSYWQVNTEAFF